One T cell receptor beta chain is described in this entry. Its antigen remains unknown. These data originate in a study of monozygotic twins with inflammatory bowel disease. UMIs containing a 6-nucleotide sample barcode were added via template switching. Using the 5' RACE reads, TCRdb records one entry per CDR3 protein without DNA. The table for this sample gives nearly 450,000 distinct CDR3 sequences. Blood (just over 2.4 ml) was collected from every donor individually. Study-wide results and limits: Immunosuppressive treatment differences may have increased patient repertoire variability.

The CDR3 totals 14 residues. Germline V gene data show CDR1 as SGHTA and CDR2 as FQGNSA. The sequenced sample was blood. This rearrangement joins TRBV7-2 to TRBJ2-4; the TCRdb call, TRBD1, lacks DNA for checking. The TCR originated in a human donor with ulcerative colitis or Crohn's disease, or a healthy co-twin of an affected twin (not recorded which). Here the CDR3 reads CASSSGTSKNIQYF.